A single sample gave rise to the 11 T cell receptor beta chains below, sequenced in a study of cytomegalovirus exposure and HLA in healthy donors. The PCR made use of 60 Vbeta and 13 Jbeta primers. The repertoire was sequenced with immunoSEQ multiplex PCR; TCRdb's copy has only in-frame clones and lacks some. The profile shows under 150,000 clones, about a tenth of them singletons. The specimen sequenced was PBMCs. The receptors were gathered from a male donor in good health and CMV-seronegative.

This clone came up a few times. The chain recombines TRBV7-8 with TRBJ2-5; TRBD1 agrees at 7 bases. The CDR3 spans 14 residues. V dropped 1 base and J dropped 5; count of bases not matched to a gene: 4. The germline gives CDR1 SGHVS, CDR2 FQNEAQ. Written as DNA, the CDR3 is TGTGCCAGCAGCTTAGAAGGGGGCTTGGAGACCCAGTACTTC. Amino acids: CASSLEGGLETQYF.

The chain is built from TRBV4-2 and TRBJ1-1; maybe TRBD1 (5 bases). The CDR3 extends over 15 amino acids. The V end was cut by 4 bases, the J end by 5 bases, with 17 bases between. CDR1 is LGHNA, CDR2 YNFKEQ, per germline. CDR3 sequence reads: CASSRPLGGETEAFF. CDR3 coding DNA: TGTGCCAGCAGCCGCCCCCTGGGGGGTGAAACTGAAGCTTTCTTT.

The J gene is TRBJ2-7, the V gene TRBV19; TRBD1 aligns across 7 bases. Germline CDR1 LNHDA, CDR2 SQIVND (reference sequence). V was pared by 4 bases and J by 4 bases, with 10 bases of the junction left unmatched. The CDR3 is 15 residues long. CDR3 in amino acids: CASSRRSGTAYEQYF. For the CDR3, the DNA is TGTGCCAGTAGTAGAAGATCCGGGACAGCATACGAGCAGTACTTC. Looking up the rest from reference TRBV19 and TRBJ2-7 gives the full variable domain: DGGITQSPKYLFRKEGQNVTLSCEQNLNHDAMYWYRQDPGQGLRLIYYSQIVNDFQKGDIAEGYSVSREKKESFPLTVTSAQKNPTAFYLCASSRRSGTAYEQYFGPGTRLTVT.

This clone showed up just a few times. DNA of the CDR3: TGTGCCAGCAGTGGACCGGGACAGGGCTACGAGCAGTACTTC. This translates into CASSGPGQGYEQYF. V usage is TRBV27 and J usage is TRBJ2-7; 9 bases align to TRBD1. The ends lost 5 bases at V and 3 bases at J; junction bases unmatched: 5. CDR1 is MNHEY, CDR2 SMNVEV, per germline (reference sequence). This CDR3 is 14 amino acids long.

The V gene is TRBV29-1, the J gene TRBJ2-2; no clear D. Germline V gives CDR1 SQVTM, CDR2 ANQGSEA. CDR3 length: 12 amino acids. The ends were cut back, 6 bases at V and 7 bases at J, with 12 bases in the middle. Here the CDR3 reads CSVPLLSGELFF. CDR3 coding DNA: TGCAGCGTGCCGCTTCTAAGCGGGGAGCTGTTTTTT.

Only a few counts were recorded for this clone. The chain carries TRBV28 and TRBJ1-1; unclear D gene. Trimming cost V 1 base and J 1 base, with 13 bases left between them. The germline gives CDR1 MDHEN, CDR2 SYDVKM. The CDR3 consists of 16 residues. The CDR3 DNA sequence: TGTGCCAGCAGTTTATACCCTCTTTTCGGGAACACTGAAGCTTTCTTT. This encodes CASSLYPLFGNTEAFF.

This chain connects TRBV5-6 to TRBJ2-7; 11 bases match TRBD2. Germline V gene lookup returns CDR1 SGHDT and CDR2 YYEEEE. J lost 4 bases, V lost 2 bases, and 11 bases had no gene match. This CDR3 has 17 amino acids. Here the CDR3 DNA reads TGTGCCAGCAGCTTCAGGGGTCTAGCGGGAGGTTCGTACGAGCAGTACTTC. This gives the protein CASSFRGLAGGSYEQYF.

The CDR3 DNA follows: TGTGCCAGCAGCGTAGTACTAGTTGGTAGCAATGAGCAGTTCTTC. Amino acids: CASSVVLVGSNEQFF. V gene TRBV9 combines with J gene TRBJ2-1, with TRBD2 as a possible D gene (5 bases). Germline-derived CDR1 and CDR2 are SGDLS and YYNGEE. V shed 0 bases and J shed 6 bases, with 13 bases lying between them. There are 15 residues in the CDR3.

The chain is built from TRBV28 and TRBJ2-7; D is perhaps TRBD1 (5 bases). The CDR3 extends over 15 amino acids. The V end was cut by 2 bases, the J end by 0 bases, with 11 bases between. Germline V lookup: CDR1 MDHEN, CDR2 SYDVKM. CDR3 region: CASSLAARDSYEQYF. The CDR3 DNA reads as TGTGCCAGCAGTTTAGCGGCCAGGGACTCCTACGAGCAGTACTTC.

The V and J genes are TRBV27 and TRBJ2-5; 7 nucleotides line up with TRBD1. V dropped 3 bases and J dropped 7; count of bases not matched to a gene: 14. Germline V lookup: CDR1 MNHEY, CDR2 SMNVEV (reference sequence). This CDR3 is built from 16 residues. Here the CDR3 reads CASSFVFVGGEVTQYF. The CDR3, as DNA: TGTGCCAGCAGTTTCGTTTTTGTAGGGGGCGAGGTGACCCAGTACTTC.

This clone showed up just a few times. The gene calls are TRBV6-5 and TRBJ1-1, with TRBD1 identical over 7 bases. The length of the CDR3 is 11 residues. Germline assignment: CDR1 MNHEY and CDR2 SVGAGI. J was trimmed by 11 bases and V by 7 bases; bases with no gene match: 7. The CDR3 DNA is TGTGCCAGCAACGGACTGACAGGGGCTTTCTTT. Translated: CASNGLTGAFF.